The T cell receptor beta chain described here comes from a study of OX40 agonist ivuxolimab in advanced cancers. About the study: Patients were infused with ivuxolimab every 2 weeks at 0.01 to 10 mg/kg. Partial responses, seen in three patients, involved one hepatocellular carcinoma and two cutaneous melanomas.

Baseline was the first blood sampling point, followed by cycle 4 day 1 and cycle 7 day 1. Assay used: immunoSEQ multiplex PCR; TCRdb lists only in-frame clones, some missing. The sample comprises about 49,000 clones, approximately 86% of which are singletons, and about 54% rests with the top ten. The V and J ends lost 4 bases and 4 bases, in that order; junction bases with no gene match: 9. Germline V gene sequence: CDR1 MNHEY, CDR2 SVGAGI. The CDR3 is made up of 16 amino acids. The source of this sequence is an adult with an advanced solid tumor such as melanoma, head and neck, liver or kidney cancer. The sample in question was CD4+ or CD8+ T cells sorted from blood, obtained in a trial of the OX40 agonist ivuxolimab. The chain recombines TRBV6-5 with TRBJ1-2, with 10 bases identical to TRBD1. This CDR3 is CASSFRGQGVIYGYTF. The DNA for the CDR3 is TGTGCCAGCAGTTTCCGAGGACAGGGGGTGATCTATGGCTACACCTTC.